The 6 T cell receptor beta chains below all came from one sample that was sequenced in a study of blood T cells in healthy people across ages. The use of a sample-barcoded 5' primer and a J-beta primer mix characterized a second PCR of roughly 6 to 11 cycles. TCRdb re-derived calls from the 5' RACE reads in MiXCR, one entry per CDR3 protein. In the table there are some 900,000 distinct CDR3 sequences, around 48% of which are singletons. The sequencing sample was made of blood. The receptors here all came from a man younger than 45 in good health.

The table lists this clonotype with a few counts. The rearrangement uses TRBV7-9 and TRBJ2-3; D is uncertain. V was shortened by 2 bases and J by 0 bases, with 9 bases between the two germline ends. The CDR3 totals 15 residues. Germline V gene sequence: CDR1 SEHNR, CDR2 FQNEAQ (reference sequence). CDR3 in amino acids: CASSLYQASTDTQYF. DNA for the CDR3: TGTGCCAGCAGCTTATACCAGGCTAGCACAGATACGCAGTATTTT.

The chain links TRBV7-3 to TRBJ2-4; TRBD1 aligns across 8 bases. The J call may be mistaken, given a closer DNA end match to TRBJ2-7. This CDR3 has 15 amino acids. The germline gives CDR1 SGHTA, CDR2 FQGTGA. CDR3 in amino acids: CASSLYGTGGYEQYF. In nucleotides, the CDR3 is TGTGCCAGCAGCCTATACGGGACAGGAGGCTACGAGCAGTACTTC.

Many counts were recorded for this clonotype. The chain uses TRBV5-6 and TRBJ2-3, with D unclear. This CDR3 has 14 residues. The germline CDR1 and CDR2 sequences are SGHDT and YYEEEE. V lost 2 bases and J 2 bases, leaving 9 bases between the germline ends. The CDR3 loop reads CASSLRYNTDTQYF. The DNA of the CDR3 is TGTGCCAGCAGCTTACGGTACAACACAGATACGCAGTATTTT.

This chain connects TRBV18 to TRBJ2-1; TRBD2 aligns across 7 bases. Germline V gene data show CDR1 as KGHSH and CDR2 as LQKENI. CDR3 length: 13 residues. V was pared by 0 bases and J by 8 bases, with 1 base of the junction left unmatched. In DNA form, the CDR3 reads TGTGCCAGCTCACCACCTGCGGGGGATGAGCAGTTCTTC. As protein: CASSPPAGDEQFF.

This clonotype was seen a few times. The J gene is TRBJ1-6, the V gene TRBV7-3, with D possibly being TRBD1 (6 bases). The CDR3 length is 18 residues. The ends were cut back, 0 bases at V and 1 base at J, with 13 bases in the middle. CDR1 is SGHTA and CDR2 is FQGTGA in the germline V gene. CDR3 sequence reads: CASSLTRQVGSYNSPLHF. Here the CDR3 DNA reads TGTGCCAGCAGCTTAACCCGACAGGTCGGGTCCTATAATTCACCCCTCCACTTT.

With respect to this clonotype: A much larger clone is a single base away; this may be a read error. The chain has TRBV24-1 and TRBJ2-5; 8 bases fit TRBD1. This CDR3 is 17 amino acids long. Germline V gene lookup returns CDR1 KGHDR and CDR2 SFDVKD. The CDR3 region has the DNA TGTGCCTCCAGTGACTCCGGGACAGGCCTGTACCAAGAGACCCAGTACTTC. This sequence encodes CASSDSGTGLYQETQYF.